This note documents a single T cell receptor beta chain sequence. The record originates from a study of CD8 T cells in Susac syndrome. The authors reverse transcribed about 0.5 to 1 ug RNA with random hexamers. An immunoSEQ multiplex PCR generated amplified TCR beta CDR3 products spanning 54 Vbeta and 13 Jbeta. TCRdb re-analysed the immunoSEQ multiplex PCR reads in MiXCR, keeping a single row per CDR3 protein. Of fewer than 80,000 distinct CDR3 sequences detected, over 90% appear once; the ten largest clones hold about 0.25%. Healthy donors served as age- and sex-matched controls. The CDR3 loop spans 16 amino acids. Germline V lookup: CDR1 MNHEY, CDR2 SVGEGT. Trimming removed 2 bases from V and 1 base from J; junction bases left unmatched: 8.

This sequence was found in a human donor in good health. Sequenced input: CD8+ T cells from PBMCs. This chain links TRBV6-2 or TRBV6-3 with TRBJ2-7; 7 bases map to TRBD2. The CDR3 spells CASSYGSGDYSYEQYF. The DNA for the CDR3 is TGTGCCAGCAGTTACGGTTCCGGGGACTATTCCTACGAGCAGTACTTC.